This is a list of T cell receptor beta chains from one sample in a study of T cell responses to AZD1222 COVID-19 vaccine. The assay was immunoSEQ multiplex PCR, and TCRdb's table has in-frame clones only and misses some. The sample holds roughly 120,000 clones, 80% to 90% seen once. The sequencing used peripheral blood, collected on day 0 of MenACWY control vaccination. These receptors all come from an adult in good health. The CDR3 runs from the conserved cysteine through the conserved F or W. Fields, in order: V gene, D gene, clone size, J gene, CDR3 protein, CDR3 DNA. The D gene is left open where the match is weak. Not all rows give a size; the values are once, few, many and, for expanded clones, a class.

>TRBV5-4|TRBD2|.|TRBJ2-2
CASSLAGLNTGELFF
TGTGCCAGCAGCTTAGCGGGACTAAACACCGGGGAGCTGTTTTTT
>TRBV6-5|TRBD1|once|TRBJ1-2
CASSPNRGDYGYTF
TGTGCCAGCAGCCCGAACAGGGGGGACTATGGCTACACCTTC
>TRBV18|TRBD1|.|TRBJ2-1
CASSPQYRGRDEQFF
TGTGCCAGCTCACCACAGTACAGGGGGCGAGATGAGCAGTTCTTC
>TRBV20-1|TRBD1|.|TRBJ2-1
CSASGTGGHTSYNEQFF
TGCAGTGCTAGTGGGACAGGGGGGCATACGTCCTACAATGAGCAGTTCTTC
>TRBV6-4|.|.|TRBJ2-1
CASSDGQASSYNEQFF
TGTGCCAGCAGTGACGGCCAGGCGAGCTCCTACAATGAGCAGTTCTTC
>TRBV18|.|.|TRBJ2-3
CASSPDGTDTQYF
TGTGCCAGCTCACCGGACGGCACAGATACGCAGTATTTT
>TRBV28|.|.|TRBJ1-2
CASSLTGLVGDGYTF
TGTGCCAGCAGTTTGACGGGCCTAGTCGGGGATGGCTACACCTTC
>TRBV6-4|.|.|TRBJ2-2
CASSERGLDTGELFF
TGTGCCAGCAGTGAGAGAGGACTTGATACCGGGGAGCTGTTTTTT
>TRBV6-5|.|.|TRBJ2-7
CASRRDTLSYEQYF
TGTGCCAGCAGAAGGGACACCCTCTCCTACGAGCAGTACTTC
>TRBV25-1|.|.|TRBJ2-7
CASSASYYEQYF
TGTGCCAGCTCGGCTTCCTACTACGAGCAGTACTTC
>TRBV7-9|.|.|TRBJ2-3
CASSLGGISTDTQYF
TGTGCCAGCAGCTTAGGCGGTATTAGCACAGATACGCAGTATTTT
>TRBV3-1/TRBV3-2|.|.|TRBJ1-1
CASRRSTEAFF
TGTGCCAGCAGGAGAAGCACTGAAGCTTTCTTT
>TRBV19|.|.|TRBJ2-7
CASSIGFPYEQYF
TGTGCCAGTAGTATCGGATTTCCTTACGAGCAGTACTTC